This TCR beta chain was identified in a study of blood T cell repertoires in COVID-19. Overall study context: PBMCs, B-cell-depleted T cells, or T cells were the source of the cDNA or gDNA that made up the material.

The V gene end was trimmed by 4 bases and the J gene end by 6 bases; junction bases not matched to a gene: 5. The CDR3 has 15 amino acids. Germline CDR1 is SGHAT and CDR2 is FQNNGV. Sequencing was performed with immunoSEQ multiplex PCR; in TCRdb, only in-frame clones are kept and a portion is missing. The table includes some 180,000 clones, more than 70% detected once. Sequenced material: PBMCs or T cells enriched from blood (not recorded which). The rearrangement joins TRBV11-2 to TRBJ1-5; TRBD1 aligns across 11 bases. The source of this sequence is a man in his forties or fifties who had recovered from COVID-19. CDR3 nucleotides: TGTGCCAGCAGCTCAGGGACAGGGGGGGGTCAGCCCCAGCATTTT. This sequence encodes CASSSGTGGGQPQHF.